This T cell receptor beta chain emerged from a study of cytomegalovirus exposure and HLA in healthy donors. On the study more broadly: Later analysis reported that the approximately 120 validation repertoires shared the platform of the approximately 670 first-cohort repertoires.

The CDR3 totals 21 residues. The germline gives CDR1 SGHDN, CDR2 FVKESK. V lost 1 base to trimming and J lost 15 bases; unmatched junction nucleotides: 28. Notes on this clone: Its antigen is still unknown.

Study results and limitations: According to a later analysis, TCR clusters from the first cohort tended to co-occur in the 100 to 150 validation repertoires. The classifier reportedly diagnosed cytomegalovirus status with high sensitivity and specificity.

Clones were read by immunoSEQ multiplex PCR, and TCRdb kept only the in-frame ones, dropping some. In the table there are tens of thousands of clones, around nine tenths of which are singletons. The sequenced material came from PBMCs. This chain connects TRBV14 to TRBJ2-1; 12 bases fit TRBD2. The receptor comes from a woman aged 25 to 39 in good health and CMV-seronegative. CDR3 nucleotides: TGTGCCAGCAGCCAAGGACAGCGGACTAGCGGGATCGTCTCGTGGCGGGTTAACTGGTTCTTC. Amino acid sequence: CASSQGQRTSGIVSWRVNWFF.